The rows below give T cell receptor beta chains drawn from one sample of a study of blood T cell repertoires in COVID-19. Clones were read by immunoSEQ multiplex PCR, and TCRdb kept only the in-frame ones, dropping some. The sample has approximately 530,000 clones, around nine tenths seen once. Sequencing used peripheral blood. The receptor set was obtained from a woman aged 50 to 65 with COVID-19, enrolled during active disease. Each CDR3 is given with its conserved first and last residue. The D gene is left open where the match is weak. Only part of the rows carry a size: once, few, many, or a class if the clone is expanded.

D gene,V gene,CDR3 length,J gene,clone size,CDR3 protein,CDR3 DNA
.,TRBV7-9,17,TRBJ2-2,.,CASSSLLERASTGELFF,TGTGCCAGCAGCTCACTACTAGAGCGGGCGTCCACCGGGGAGCTGTTTTTT
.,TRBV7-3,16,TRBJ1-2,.,CASSLTYLSTVVGYTF,TGTGCCAGCAGCTTAACGTACCTAAGTACGGTTGTAGGCTACACCTTC
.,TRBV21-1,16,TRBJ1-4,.,CASSIILGDRGEKLFF,TGTGCCAGCAGCATAATTTTGGGGGACAGGGGCGAAAAACTGTTTTTT
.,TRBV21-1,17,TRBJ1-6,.,CARGTGGAFRFNSPLHF,TGTGCCAGGGGGACAGGGGGCGCGTTTCGTTTTAATTCACCCCTCCACTTT
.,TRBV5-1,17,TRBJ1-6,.,CASSLVVGEGFGSPLHF,TGCGCCAGCAGCTTGGTCGTGGGGGAGGGTTTCGGCTCACCCCTCCACTTT
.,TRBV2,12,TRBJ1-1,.,CASSEWEGLAFF,TGTGCCAGCAGTGAATGGGAGGGATTAGCTTTCTTT
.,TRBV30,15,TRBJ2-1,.,CAWSVDRRAYNEQFF,TGTGCCTGGAGTGTCGACAGAAGGGCCTACAATGAGCAGTTCTTC
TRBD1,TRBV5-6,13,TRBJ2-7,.,CASSLRGQNEQYF,TGTGCCAGCAGCCTCAGGGGGCAGAATGAGCAGTACTTC
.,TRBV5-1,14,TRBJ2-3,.,CASSFGGFTDTQYF,TGCGCCAGCAGCTTTGGGGGCTTCACAGATACGCAGTATTTT
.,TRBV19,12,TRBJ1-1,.,CASFRGNTEAFF,TGTGCCAGTTTTAGGGGTAACACTGAAGCTTTCTTT
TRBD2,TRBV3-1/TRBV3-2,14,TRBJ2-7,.,CASSPTGGSYEQYF,TGTGCCAGCAGCCCCACGGGAGGTTCCTACGAGCAGTACTTC
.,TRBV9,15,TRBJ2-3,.,CASSVGLLQGDTQYF,TGTGCCAGCAGCGTAGGACTCCTCCAGGGCGATACGCAGTATTTT
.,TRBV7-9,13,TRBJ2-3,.,CASTSSGADTQYF,TGTGCCAGCACCTCCTCAGGGGCAGATACGCAGTATTTT
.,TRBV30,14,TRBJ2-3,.,CAWSKTGEADTQYF,TGTGCCTGGAGTAAGACGGGGGAGGCAGATACGCAGTATTTT
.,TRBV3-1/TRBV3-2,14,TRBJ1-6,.,CASSQGQDNSPLHF,TGTGCCAGCAGCCAAGGACAGGACAATTCACCCCTCCACTTT
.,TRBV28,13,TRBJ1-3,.,CASSPTGGNTIYF,TGTGCCAGCAGTCCCACAGGTGGAAACACCATATATTTT
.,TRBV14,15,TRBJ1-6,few,CASSLQADGNSPLHF,TGTGCCAGCAGCCTGCAGGCCGACGGTAATTCACCCCTCCACTTT
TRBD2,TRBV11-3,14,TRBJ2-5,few,CASSAGLAQETQYF,TGTGCCAGCTCTGCGGGACTAGCCCAAGAGACCCAGTACTTC
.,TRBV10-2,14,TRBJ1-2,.,CASSDGGRNYGYTF,TGCGCCAGCAGTGACGGGGGGCGTAACTATGGCTACACCTTC
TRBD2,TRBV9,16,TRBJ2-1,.,CASSFMTSGGYNEQFF,TGTGCCAGCAGCTTCATGACTAGCGGGGGGTACAATGAGCAGTTCTTC
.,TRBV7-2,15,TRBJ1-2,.,CASSLGLGGNYGYTF,TGTGCCAGCAGCTTAGGTCTCGGGGGGAACTATGGCTACACCTTC
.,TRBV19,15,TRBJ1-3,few,CASSANRDTGNTIYF,TGTGCCAGTAGTGCGAACCGGGACACTGGAAACACCATATATTTT
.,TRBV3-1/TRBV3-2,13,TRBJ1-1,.,CASRGSERDEAFF,TGTGCCAGCAGAGGGTCTGAGCGGGACGAAGCTTTCTTT
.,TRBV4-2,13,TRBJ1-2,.,CASSQGQGQGYTF,TGTGCCAGCAGCCAAGGGCAGGGGCAAGGCTACACCTTC
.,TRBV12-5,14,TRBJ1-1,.,CASGFPDRDTEAFF,TGTGCTAGTGGTTTTCCCGACAGAGATACTGAAGCTTTCTTT
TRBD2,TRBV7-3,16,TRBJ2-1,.,CASSLTGSGGYNEQFF,TGTGCCAGCAGCTTAACGGGTAGCGGGGGCTACAATGAGCAGTTCTTC
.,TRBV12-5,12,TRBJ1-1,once,CASGLGPDEAFF,TGTGCTAGTGGTTTGGGGCCAGATGAAGCTTTCTTT
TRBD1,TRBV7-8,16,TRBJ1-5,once,CASSSTGGASNQPQHF,TGTGCCAGCAGCTCGACAGGGGGCGCAAGCAATCAGCCCCAGCATTTT
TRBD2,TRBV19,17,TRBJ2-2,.,CASSSQLAGGNTGELFF,TGTGCCAGTAGTTCCCAACTAGCGGGGGGGAACACCGGGGAGCTGTTTTTT
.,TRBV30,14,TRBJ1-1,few,CAWRNRRDSTEAFF,TGTGCCTGGAGAAATCGCAGGGACTCCACTGAAGCTTTCTTT
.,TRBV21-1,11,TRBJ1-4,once,CASSPRGGLFF,TGTGCCAGCTCCCCGCGCGGGGGACTGTTTTTT
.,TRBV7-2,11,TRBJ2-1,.,CASSSGHEQFF,TGTGCCAGCAGCTCAGGCCATGAGCAGTTCTTC
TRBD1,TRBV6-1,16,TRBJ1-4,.,CASSADPGTGLEKLFF,TGTGCCAGCAGTGCCGATCCCGGGACAGGGCTTGAAAAACTGTTTTTT
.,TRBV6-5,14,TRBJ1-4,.,CASSRQSSQGKLFF,TGTGCCAGCAGCCGTCAGAGCTCGCAGGGAAAACTGTTTTTT
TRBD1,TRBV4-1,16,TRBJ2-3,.,CASSPDRADSTDTQYF,TGCGCCAGCAGCCCCGACAGGGCCGATAGCACAGATACGCAGTATTTT
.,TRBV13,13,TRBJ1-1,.,CASSLAGNTEAFF,TGTGCCAGCAGCTTAGCGGGGAACACTGAAGCTTTCTTT
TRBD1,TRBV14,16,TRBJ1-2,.,CASSQDGTASWGGYTF,TGTGCCAGCAGCCAAGACGGGACAGCCTCCTGGGGCGGCTACACCTTC
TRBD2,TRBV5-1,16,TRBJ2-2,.,CASSSSSGGANGELFF,TGCGCCAGCAGCTCTTCTAGCGGGGGGGCAAACGGGGAGCTGTTTTTT
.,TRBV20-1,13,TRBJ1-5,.,CSASSGVNQPQHF,TGCAGTGCTAGTAGCGGTGTTAACCAGCCCCAGCATTTT
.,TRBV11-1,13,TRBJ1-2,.,CASTFPIKHGYTF,TGTGCCAGCACTTTCCCGATAAAGCATGGCTACACCTTC
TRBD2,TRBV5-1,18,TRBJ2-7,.,CASSLAPLAGGYSYEQYF,TGCGCCAGCAGCTTGGCCCCTCTAGCGGGGGGTTACTCCTACGAGCAGTACTTC
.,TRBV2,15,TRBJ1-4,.,CASRAPTGYNEKLFF,TGTGCCAGCAGGGCCCCGACAGGCTATAATGAAAAACTGTTTTTT
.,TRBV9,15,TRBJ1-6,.,CASSVAGGGNSPLHF,TGTGCCAGCAGCGTAGCTGGGGGGGGTAATTCACCCCTCCACTTT
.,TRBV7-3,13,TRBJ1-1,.,CASSLVEGTEAFF,TGTGCCAGCAGCTTAGTGGAGGGCACTGAAGCTTTCTTT
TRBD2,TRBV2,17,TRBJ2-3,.,CASSFGTSGGPTDTQYF,TGTGCCAGCAGTTTTGGGACTAGCGGGGGCCCCACAGATACGCAGTATTTT
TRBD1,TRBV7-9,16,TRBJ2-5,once,CASSLEAIDRGETQYF,TGTGCCAGCAGCTTAGAGGCCATAGACAGGGGTGAGACCCAGTACTTC
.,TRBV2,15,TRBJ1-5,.,CASSEDTSLILPQHF,TGTGCCAGCAGTGAAGACACCTCGCTCATTTTGCCCCAGCATTTT
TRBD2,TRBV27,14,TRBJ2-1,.,CASRGGLWDNEQFF,TGTGCCTCGCGGGGGGGGCTCTGGGACAATGAGCAGTTCTTC
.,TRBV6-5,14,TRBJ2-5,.,CASSLRPRMETQYF,TGTGCCAGCAGTCTCCGCCCTAGGATGGAGACCCAGTACTTC
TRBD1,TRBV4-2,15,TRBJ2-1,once,CASSQDPGQVREQFF,TGTGCCAGCAGCCAAGATCCCGGACAGGTTCGTGAGCAGTTCTTC
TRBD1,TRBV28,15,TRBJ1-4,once,CASSSPGTGDEKLFF,TGTGCCAGCAGTTCCCCCGGGACAGGGGACGAAAAACTGTTTTTT
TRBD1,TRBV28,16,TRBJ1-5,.,CASSPQAGGGYQPQHF,TGTGCCAGCAGCCCGCAGGCGGGAGGGGGCTATCAGCCCCAGCATTTT
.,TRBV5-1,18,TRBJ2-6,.,CASSLGSRPSSGANVLTF,TGCGCCAGCAGCTTGGGGTCTAGACCGAGCTCTGGGGCCAACGTCCTGACTTTC
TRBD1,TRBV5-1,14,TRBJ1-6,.,CASSSGTANSPLHF,TGCGCCAGCAGCTCCGGGACAGCCAATTCACCCCTCCACTTT
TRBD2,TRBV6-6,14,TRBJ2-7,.,CASSFSSGGNEQYF,TGTGCCAGCAGTTTCTCTAGCGGGGGAAACGAGCAGTACTTC